This passage covers 23 T cell receptor beta chains from one sample sequenced in a study of spatial heterogeneity in lung cancer. Study-level findings and limits: Tumoral mutation counts were tracked by counts of expanded intratumoral alpha and beta TCRs.

The time point is: sample taken at primary tumor resection. No antigens are known for them. One entry per CDR3 protein, called by TCRdb with MiXCR from the 5' RACE reads. Among 2,000 to 2,500 distinct CDR3 sequences listed, roughly 8.9% were seen once. The sample was lung tumor tissue, taken at surgery. The receptors shown here come from a male donor with early-stage non-small cell lung cancer.

This clonotype is deemed medium-sized (0.01 to 0.1%). V is TRBV12-3 or TRBV12-4 and J is TRBJ2-7; 7 bases are a match to TRBD1. The CDR3 totals 17 residues. J was trimmed by 0 bases and V by 1 base; bases with no gene match: 9. The CDR3 spells CASSLVVGTASSYEQYF. CDR3 in DNA: TGTGCCAGCAGTTTAGTGGTCGGGACAGCTTCCTCCTACGAGCAGTACTTC.

By share, this clonotype ranks as medium-sized. The chain uses TRBV5-1 and TRBJ2-2; TRBD2 matches 9 bases. Germline trimming cut 2 bases from V and 0 bases from J; bases unmatched to any gene: 5. The CDR3 spans 17 residues. Germline V gives CDR1 SGHRS, CDR2 YFSETQ. The CDR3 DNA is TGCGCCAGCAGCTTAGTTCTAGCGGGGTCGAACACCGGGGAGCTGTTTTTT. Its translation: CASSLVLAGSNTGELFF.

In this sample, this clonotype is medium-sized (0.01 to 0.1%). The CDR3 nucleotides read TGTGCCAGCAGCTTAGGGACTGGCTACACAGATACGCAGTATTTT. Translation gives CASSLGTGYTDTQYF. V gene TRBV7-2 combines with J gene TRBJ2-3; possibly TRBD2 for D (5 bases). V was cut by 1 base and J by 2 bases, with 10 bases left in between. The CDR3 length is 15 residues. Germline assignment: CDR1 SGHTA and CDR2 FQGNSA. Supplemented by reference TRBV7-2 and TRBJ2-3, the full variable domain reads GAGVSQSPSNKVTEKGKDVELRCDPISGHTALYWYRQSLGQGLEFLIYFQGNSAPDKSGLPSDRFSAERTGGSVSTLTIQRTQQEDSAVYLCASSLGTGYTDTQYFGPGTRLTVL.

This clonotype is categorized as medium-sized. The chain combines TRBV7-8 with TRBJ2-2, with 7 bases aligning to TRBD1. The CDR3 runs 14 residues. CDR1 and CDR2 from the germline V gene are SGHVS and FQNEAQ. V gave up 4 bases and J gave up 7 bases; unmatched junction bases: 6. CDR3 in DNA: TGTGCCAGCAGCTGGGGACAGTCTATCGGGGAGCTGTTTTTT. Its translation: CASSWGQSIGELFF. Full variable domain (missing parts from reference TRBV7-8 and TRBJ2-2): GAGVSQSPRYKVAKRGQDVALRCDPISGHVSLFWYQQALGQGPEFLTYFQNEAQLDKSGLPSDRFFAERPEGSVSTLKIQRTQQEDSAVYLCASSWGQSIGELFFGEGSRLTVL.

In its sample, this clonotype was seen many times. The chain couples TRBV20-1 to TRBJ2-5; 16 bases agree with TRBD2. V lost 3 bases, J lost 5 bases, and 9 bases stayed unmatched. CDR3 size: 17 residues. CDR1 is DFQATT and CDR2 is SNEGSKA in the germline V gene (reference sequence). CDR3 nucleotides: TGCAGTGCTAGTGCGGGACTAGCGGGGGGGCCTCGGGAGACCCAGTACTTC. Protein: CSASAGLAGGPRETQYF.

Within the sample, this clonotype is medium-sized. The chain couples TRBV4-3 to TRBJ1-2, with 9 bases matching TRBD1. The V gene end was trimmed by 0 bases and the J gene end by 2 bases; junction bases not matched to a gene: 7. This CDR3 contains 17 residues. Germline loops: CDR1 LGHNA, CDR2 YSLEER. For the CDR3, the DNA is TGCGCCAGCAGCCAAGAAAACAGGGGGCAGGAAAACTATGGCTACACCTTC. Protein product: CASSQENRGQENYGYTF.

Comment on this clonotype: Compared with germline, one end of the junction differs, possibly owing to a read error. The J gene is TRBJ2-3, the V gene TRBV28; TRBD2 matches 15 bases. The CDR3 length is 18 residues. In germline, CDR1 is MDHEN, CDR2 SYDVKM. The CDR3: CASSLQRTSGRATDMQYF. In DNA, the CDR3 is TGTGCCAGCAGTCTCCAAAGGACTAGCGGGAGGGCCACAGATATGCAGTATTTT.

This clonotype is medium-sized. The chain joins TRBV20-1 to TRBJ2-5; TRBD1 agrees at 9 bases. Per germline, CDR1 DFQATT and CDR2 SNEGSKA (reference sequence). V was clipped by 6 bases and J by 6 bases; unmatched bases: 14. This CDR3 spans 15 amino acids. The DNA of the CDR3 is TGCAGTGCATCGCACCCGGGACAGGGTCAGCAGACCCAGTACTTC. It translates to CSASHPGQGQQTQYF.

This clonotype was seen a handful of times. This chain joins TRBV7-8 and TRBJ1-6; D is unresolved. Germline values: CDR1 SGHVS, CDR2 FQNEAQ. V gave up 2 bases and J gave up 8 bases, with 7 bases separating them. This CDR3 has 13 amino acids. This chain's CDR3 is CASSLRRDSPLHF. The CDR3 DNA is TGTGCCAGCAGCTTAAGGAGGGATTCACCCCTCCACTTT.

In its sample, this clonotype is medium-sized (0.01 to 0.1%). The J gene is TRBJ1-2, the V gene TRBV12-3 or TRBV12-4; no firm D call. V lost 2 bases to trimming and J lost 4 bases, with 14 bases between them. This CDR3 region has 15 residues. CDR3 nucleotide sequence: TGTGCCAGCAGTTTAACGGAGGAATTATTCTATGGCTACACCTTC. Residues: CASSLTEELFYGYTF.

This clonotype is deemed large. The rearrangement joins TRBV6-2 or TRBV6-3 to TRBJ2-3; TRBD2 might be the D (6 bases). V was clipped by 7 bases and J by 3 bases, with 11 bases between them. Germline CDR1 MNHEY, CDR2 SVGEGT. The CDR3 is 13 residues long. DNA for the CDR3: TGTGCCAGCACCCGGGACTTTACAGATACGCAGTATTTT. This codes for CASTRDFTDTQYF.

This clonotype is categorized as medium-sized. CDR3 loop: CASSWGGRTTEAFF. CDR3 bases: TGCGCCAGCAGCTGGGGCGGCAGGACCACTGAAGCTTTCTTT. The chain employs TRBV5-1 and TRBJ1-1; perhaps TRBD1 as D (5 bases). The V end lost 3 bases, the J end lost 4 bases, and 13 bases lay between the germline ends. The CDR3 sequence is 14 residues long. Per the germline V gene, CDR1 is SGHRS and CDR2 is YFSETQ.

This clonotype is medium-sized by share. J is TRBJ1-1 and V is TRBV11-2, with a weak D call TRBD1 (5 bases). The germline V gene has CDR1 SGHAT and CDR2 FQNNGV. The V end lost 4 bases, the J end lost 2 bases, and 11 bases lay between the germline ends. CDR3 length: 14 residues. The CDR3 bases are TGTGCCAGCAGCTCTACAGGTCCAAACACTGAAGCTTTCTTT. Translating gives CASSSTGPNTEAFF. Complete variable domain (other parts from reference TRBV11-2 and TRBJ1-1): EAGVAQSPRYKIIEKRQSVAFWCNPISGHATLYWYQQILGQGPKLLIQFQNNGVVDDSQLPKDRFSAERLKGVDSTLKIQPAKLEDSAVYLCASSSTGPNTEAFFGQGTRLTVV.

This clonotype was counted at least ten times. The V call is TRBV7-2, the J call TRBJ2-5; 8 nucleotides agree with TRBD2. The CDR3 is made up of 16 amino acids. V was pared by 7 bases and J by 1 base, with 11 bases of the junction left unmatched. The germline CDR1 and CDR2 sequences are SGHTA and FQGNSA. DNA for the CDR3: TGTGCCAGCACCGAATGGGATAGCGGGGTCCAAGAGACCCAGTACTTC. Residues: CASTEWDSGVQETQYF.

Within the sample, this clonotype is medium-sized. The CDR3, as DNA: TGTGCCAGCAGCCAAGAGCTGGAGGGGAACAATGAGCAGTTCTTC. It codes for CASSQELEGNNEQFF. V and J are TRBV4-2 and TRBJ2-1; maybe TRBD2 (6 bases). V shed 0 bases and J shed 5 bases, with 11 bases lying between them. This CDR3 is built from 15 residues. Germline V gene data show CDR1 as LGHNA and CDR2 as YNFKEQ.

This clonotype was seen a single time. The chain links TRBV7-6 to TRBJ2-5; 7 bases are shared with TRBD2. This CDR3 is built from 15 residues. Germline-derived CDR1 and CDR2 are SGHVS and FNYEAQ. Trimming cost V 1 base and J 1 base; bases outside gene matches: 3. CDR3 protein: CASSLGAGPQETQYF. CDR3 coding DNA: TGTGCCAGCAGCTTAGGAGCGGGACCCCAAGAGACCCAGTACTTC. Supplemented by reference TRBV7-6 and TRBJ2-5, the full variable domain reads GAGVSQSPRYKVTKRGQDVALRCDPISGHVSLYWYRQALGQGPEFLTYFNYEAQQDKSGLPNDRFSAERPEGSISTLTIQRTEQRDSAMYRCASSLGAGPQETQYFGPGTRLLVL.

This clonotype is categorized as large (0.1 to 1%). The chain recombines TRBV6-1 with TRBJ2-5, with D perhaps TRBD2 (6 bases). This CDR3 spans 15 amino acids. V gave up 2 bases and J gave up 1 base, with 11 bases separating them. Per the germline V gene, CDR1 is MNHNS and CDR2 is SASEGT. The CDR3 region has the DNA TGTGCCAGCAGTGAATGGGGGGACCTCCAAGAGACCCAGTACTTC. This translates into CASSEWGDLQETQYF.

This clonotype is medium-sized in the sample. The genes are TRBV28 and TRBJ2-1, with 8 bases fitting TRBD1. V lost 1 base to trimming and J lost 2 bases; unmatched junction nucleotides: 4. Germline V lookup: CDR1 MDHEN, CDR2 SYDVKM. The CDR3 is 16 residues long. The CDR3 region is CASSLSGQGTYNEQFF. Written as DNA, the CDR3 is TGTGCCAGCAGTTTATCCGGACAGGGAACCTACAATGAGCAGTTCTTC. The whole variable domain, remainder taken from reference TRBV28 and TRBJ2-1, is DVKVTQSSRYLVKRTGEKVFLECVQDMDHENMFWYRQDPGLGLRLIYFSYDVKMKEKGDIPEGYSVSREKKERFSLILESASTNQTSMYLCASSLSGQGTYNEQFFGPGTRLTVL.

This clonotype counts as large. This sequence joins TRBV6-6 and TRBJ1-4; D is ambiguous. The CDR3 length is 15 residues. Germline V gene sequence: CDR1 MNHNY, CDR2 SVGAGI (reference sequence). Trimming shortened V by 0 bases and J by 8 bases, and 13 bases separated the two germline ends. This CDR3 reads CASSYSAGGREKLFF. Written as DNA, the CDR3 is TGTGCCAGCAGTTACTCGGCGGGAGGTCGGGAAAAACTGTTTTTT.

This clonotype qualifies as medium-sized (0.01 to 0.1%). The chain joins TRBV27 to TRBJ2-3; D is uncertain. CDR3 length: 13 amino acids. V was cut by 7 bases and J by 7 bases, with 15 bases left in between. CDR1 MNHEY and CDR2 SMNVEV come from the germline V gene (reference sequence). CDR3 residues: CASTRPASNTQYF. In nucleotides, the CDR3 is TGTGCCAGCACAAGGCCCGCATCAAATACGCAGTATTTT.

By share of the sample, this clonotype is medium-sized (0.01 to 0.1%). The genes are TRBV5-1 and TRBJ2-5, with D perhaps TRBD1 (5 bases). The V gene lost 2 bases and the J gene lost 5 bases, with 19 bases spanning the gap. This CDR3 has 16 residues. CDR1 SGHRS and CDR2 YFSETQ come from the germline V gene. The CDR3 is CASSFQGNRVEETQYF. DNA of the CDR3: TGCGCCAGCAGCTTTCAGGGTAATAGGGTAGAGGAGACCCAGTACTTC.

This clonotype counts as medium-sized. The chain joins TRBV12-3 or TRBV12-4 to TRBJ2-5, with 10 bases fitting TRBD2. The CDR3 loop spans 17 amino acids. The V gene end was trimmed by 3 bases and the J gene end by 2 bases; junction bases not matched to a gene: 9. The CDR3 is CASSFGIAGGSQETQYF. The CDR3 coding sequence is TGTGCCAGCAGTTTTGGAATAGCGGGGGGCTCGCAAGAGACCCAGTACTTC.

Sample share makes this clonotype medium-sized (0.01 to 0.1%). The chain is built from TRBV7-2 and TRBJ2-3; 11 bases align to TRBD2. J was trimmed by 5 bases and V by 6 bases; bases with no gene match: 10. Germline V gene sequence: CDR1 SGHTA, CDR2 FQGNSA. The CDR3 is 16 residues long. The CDR3: CASSFTSGGFRDTQYF. For the CDR3, the DNA is TGTGCCAGCAGTTTTACTAGCGGGGGTTTCAGAGATACGCAGTATTTT.